This T cell receptor beta chain was profiled in a study of shared clonotypes between healthy human individuals. Measured with immunoSEQ multiplex PCR; TCRdb has only the in-frame clones, and not every one. The sample records roughly 850,000 clones, 96% being singletons. The germline CDR1 and CDR2 sequences are SGHNT and YYREEE (reference sequence). V lost 4 bases, J lost 4 bases, and 15 bases lay in between. This CDR3 has 14 amino acids. Naivety among CD8 cells was defined by CD45RO negativity and positive CCR7 selection, thereby excluding terminally differentiated effector memory CD45RA+ cells. Sample: naive CD8+ T cells sorted from blood. The clonotype was recovered from a man aged 25 to 45 in good health. The V call is TRBV5-4, the J call TRBJ2-7, with D possibly TRBD2 on 6 matching bases. The CDR3 DNA is TGTGCCAGCAGCCTACGGGACTCGAGGTACGAGCAGTACTTC. As protein: CASSLRDSRYEQYF.